This entry concerns a single T cell receptor (beta chain). As yet, its antigen is unknown. This record comes from a study of cytomegalovirus exposure and HLA in healthy donors. Overall study findings and caveats: In an earlier analysis, most TCR beta V segments were productive about 87% or about 30% of the time. TRBV6-2, TRBV6-3 and some other V segments were unresolvable in 87-base-pair reads. Immune exposure information available was restricted to CMV serostatus.

The germline V and J ends were trimmed by 2 bases and 4 bases, with 17 bases remaining between them. Germline V gene data show CDR1 as LGHNA and CDR2 as YNFKEQ. The CDR3 contains 16 residues. 60 Vbeta and 13 Jbeta primers were used in PCR. This table comes from immunoSEQ multiplex PCR, and its TCRdb copy is limited to in-frame clones, with some not included. The sample includes 99,000 or so clones, around 75% of them seen just once. Material: PBMCs. The origin of this receptor is a young man in good health and CMV-seropositive. V gene TRBV4-2 combines with J gene TRBJ1-2; D is perhaps TRBD1 (5 bases). DNA of the CDR3: TGTGCCAGCAGCCAACGATCCCGGGACGGGGGCTATGGCTACACCTTC. Translation: CASSQRSRDGGYGYTF.